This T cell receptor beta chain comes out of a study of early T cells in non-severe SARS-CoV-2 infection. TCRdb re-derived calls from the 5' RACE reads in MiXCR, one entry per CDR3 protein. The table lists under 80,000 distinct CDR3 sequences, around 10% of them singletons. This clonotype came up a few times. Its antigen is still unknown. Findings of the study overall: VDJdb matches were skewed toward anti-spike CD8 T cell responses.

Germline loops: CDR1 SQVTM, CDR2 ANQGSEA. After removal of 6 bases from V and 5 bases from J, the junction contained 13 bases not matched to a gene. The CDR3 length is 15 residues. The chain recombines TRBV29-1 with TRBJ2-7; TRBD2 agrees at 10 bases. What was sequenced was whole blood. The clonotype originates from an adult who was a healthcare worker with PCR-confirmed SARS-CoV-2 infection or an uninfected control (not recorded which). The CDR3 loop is CSVTSGTSAPNEQYF. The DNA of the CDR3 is TGCAGCGTCACCTCCGGGACTAGCGCCCCGAACGAGCAGTACTTC.